The 26 T cell receptor beta chains below were found in one sample sequenced in a study of cytomegalovirus exposure and HLA in healthy donors. The study ran its PCR with 60 Vbeta and 13 Jbeta primers. This table comes from immunoSEQ multiplex PCR, and its TCRdb copy is limited to in-frame clones, with some not included. The sample lists about 140,000 clones; 60% to 80% were seen once. Source material: PBMCs. These receptors all stem from a female donor in good health and CMV-seronegative.

The chain combines TRBV27 with TRBJ1-4, with 7 bases lining up with TRBD1. Germline V gives CDR1 MNHEY, CDR2 SMNVEV (reference sequence). The V gene end was trimmed by 5 bases and the J gene end by 6 bases; junction bases not matched to a gene: 6. The CDR3 length is 14 residues. The CDR3 spells CASSVDRRDEKLFF. The CDR3 DNA reads TGTGCCAGCAGTGTGGACAGGCGGGATGAAAAACTGTTTTTT. Based on the CDR3 plus reference TRBV27 and TRBJ1-4, the full variable domain is EAQVTQNPRYLITVTGKKLTVTCSQNMNHEYMSWYRQDPGLGLRQIYYSMNVEVTDKGDVPEGYKVSRKEKRNFPLILESPSPNQTSLYFCASSVDRRDEKLFFGSGTQLSVL.

The rearrangement links TRBV7-9 to TRBJ2-6, with 9 bases aligning to TRBD1. The CDR3 spans 18 residues. Germline V CDR1 and CDR2: SEHNR, FQNEAQ (reference sequence). V gave up 4 bases and J gave up 0 bases; unmatched junction bases: 7. The CDR3 DNA reads TGTGCCAGCAGCTCTACAGGGGGCGCACCCTCTGGGGCCAACGTCCTGACTTTC. This encodes CASSSTGGAPSGANVLTF.

The J gene is TRBJ2-7, the V gene TRBV19, with 8 bases aligning to TRBD1. This CDR3 region has 19 residues. Unmatched junction bases numbered 18, after V lost 5 bases and J lost 0 bases. CDR1 and CDR2 (germline): LNHDA, SQIVND (reference sequence). For the CDR3, the DNA is TGTGCCAGTAGTTACACTAGAGGACAGGGCCCTCCGAGCTCCTACGAGCAGTACTTC. Translation gives CASSYTRGQGPPSSYEQYF. The full variable domain, completed using reference TRBV19 and TRBJ2-7, is DGGITQSPKYLFRKEGQNVTLSCEQNLNHDAMYWYRQDPGQGLRLIYYSQIVNDFQKGDIAEGYSVSREKKESFPLTVTSAQKNPTAFYLCASSYTRGQGPPSSYEQYFGPGTRLTVT.

The gene calls are TRBV9 and TRBJ1-1, with 8 bases fitting TRBD1. Germline-derived CDR1 and CDR2 are SGDLS and YYNGEE. J lost 5 bases, V lost 3 bases, and 9 bases had no gene match. CDR3 length equals 15 residues. CDR3 amino acids: CASSDPTGVGTEAFF. The CDR3 bases are TGTGCCAGCAGCGATCCGACAGGGGTTGGGACTGAAGCTTTCTTT.

This clone has just a few counts. The V call is TRBV4-1, the J call TRBJ2-3, with TRBD1 matching 8 bases. Germline CDR1 MGHRA, CDR2 YSYEKL. V trimming: 0 bases; J trimming: 1 base; junction bases outside the gene matches: 3. CDR3 size: 16 residues. The DNA for the CDR3 is TGCGCCAGCAGCCAAGAAAAGGACAGGGGCACAGATACGCAGTATTTT. Translated, it gives CASSQEKDRGTDTQYF.

The rearrangement joins TRBV5-1 to TRBJ1-1; 7 bases match TRBD1. J gave up 3 bases and V 1 base, and 0 bases lay outside the gene matches. This CDR3 spans 13 amino acids. From germline, CDR1 is SGHRS and CDR2 YFSETQ. The CDR3: CASSLTGDTEAFF. The CDR3 bases are TGCGCCAGCAGCTTGACAGGGGACACTGAAGCTTTCTTT.

The chain employs TRBV6-5 and TRBJ2-1; TRBD2 matches 11 bases. Germline loops: CDR1 MNHEY, CDR2 SVGAGI. Losses at the gene ends were 6 bases for V and 5 bases for J; bases not matched to a gene: 6. This CDR3 has 15 amino acids. The CDR3 coding sequence is TGTGCCAGCAGCCGCAAGACTAGCGGGAACAATGAGCAGTTCTTC. This gives the protein CASSRKTSGNNEQFF.

This clone was found once. The chain couples TRBV12-5 to TRBJ2-2; D not resolved. The length of the CDR3 is 16 residues. Trimming took 0 bases from V and 1 from J, leaving 9 bases between them. Germline V gene lookup returns CDR1 LGHNT and CDR2 FRNRAP. CDR3 nucleotide sequence: TGTGCTAGTGGTTTGGTAGCATTCGGGAACACCGGGGAGCTGTTTTTT. Amino acid sequence: CASGLVAFGNTGELFF.

The CDR3 DNA is TGTGCCAGTAGTATAAGAGGTGTCTCCTACGAGCAGTACTTC. This encodes CASSIRGVSYEQYF. The chain joins TRBV19 to TRBJ2-7; unclear D gene. V was cut by 2 bases and J by 0 bases, with 8 bases left in between. This CDR3 contains 14 residues. Germline V gene sequence: CDR1 LNHDA, CDR2 SQIVND (reference sequence).

This clone was counted between two and nine times. The CDR3 protein is CSVENPDGYTF. The CDR3 region has the DNA TGCAGCGTTGAAAACCCGGATGGCTACACCTTC. The chain couples TRBV29-1 to TRBJ1-2; D is unresolved. Looked up from germline, CDR1 is SQVTM and CDR2 is ANQGSEA. This CDR3 has 11 residues. The V end was cut by 2 bases, the J end by 6 bases, with 7 bases between.

Only a few counts were recorded for this clone. The chain carries TRBV5-6 and TRBJ2-1; 10 bases are shared with TRBD2. The CDR3 is 17 amino acids. J was trimmed by 10 bases and V by 2 bases; bases with no gene match: 15. Germline CDR1 SGHDT, CDR2 YYEEEE. CDR3 in amino acids: CASSLEGTSATFWEQFF. The CDR3 DNA sequence: TGTGCCAGCAGCTTAGAGGGGACTAGCGCCACCTTCTGGGAGCAGTTCTTC.

J is TRBJ2-5 and V is TRBV28; a possible D gene is TRBD2 (5 bases). The J call is uncertain, as TRBJ2-7 better fits the DNA end. Germline values: CDR1 MDHEN, CDR2 SYDVKM. The CDR3 has 15 residues. CDR3 DNA sequence: TGTGCCAGCAGGAAAAAAAGCGGTTTCCCCTACGAGCAGTACTTC. Its translation: CASRKKSGFPYEQYF.

The chain joins TRBV5-6 to TRBJ1-5; no clear D gene. This CDR3 comprises 15 residues. With 1 base removed from V and 5 bases from J, the gap between germline ends came to 13 bases. CDR1 and CDR2 (germline): SGHDT, YYEEEE. CDR3 in DNA: TGTGCCAGCAGCTTGTTTTATGGCCCAGATCAGCCCCAGCATTTT. Translated: CASSLFYGPDQPQHF.

V is TRBV15 and J is TRBJ2-1, with 8 nucleotides matching TRBD1. The CDR3 is made up of 13 amino acids. The germline V gene has CDR1 LNHNV and CDR2 YYDKDF (reference sequence). Unmatched junction bases numbered 4, after V lost 3 bases and J lost 9 bases. The CDR3 region is CATSRDRVAEQFF. CDR3 DNA sequence: TGTGCCACCAGCAGGGACAGGGTGGCTGAGCAGTTCTTC.

The chain uses TRBV10-1 and TRBJ2-1; no reliable D call. The V gene's germline CDR1 is WNHNN and CDR2 SYGVQD (reference sequence). CDR3 length: 15 amino acids. Trimming stripped 0 bases from V and 8 bases from J, with 14 bases between. CDR3 in amino acids: CASSESNPSPDEQFF. CDR3 bases: TGCGCCAGCAGTGAGTCGAATCCCTCTCCGGATGAGCAGTTCTTC.

This clone has only a few counts. This chain connects TRBV14 to TRBJ1-1, with D unclear. The CDR3 runs to 13 residues. V dropped 4 bases and J dropped 0 bases, with 6 bases sitting between them. Germline CDR1 is SGHDN and CDR2 is FVKESK. CDR3 DNA sequence: TGTGCCAGCAGCCTTACAGTGAACACTGAAGCTTTCTTT. Translating it yields CASSLTVNTEAFF.

The J gene is TRBJ2-7, the V gene TRBV18; 8 bases are shared with TRBD2. The J segment lost 9 bases and the V segment lost 3 bases, leaving 10 bases of the junction unmatched. The CDR3 loop spans 14 amino acids. The V gene's germline CDR1 is KGHSH and CDR2 LQKENI. This chain's CDR3 is CASSPTSEQMGQYF. CDR3 coding DNA: TGTGCCAGCTCACCGACTAGCGAACAAATGGGGCAGTACTTC.

The chain employs TRBV4-2 and TRBJ2-3; 10 nucleotides agree with TRBD1. The CDR3 totals 15 residues. The germline V gene encodes CDR1 LGHNA and CDR2 YNFKEQ. Trimming cost V 6 bases and J 7 bases; bases outside gene matches: 10. The DNA of the CDR3 is TGTGCCAGCAGTCATTCGACAGGGGGCGTGAATACGCAGTATTTT. Protein product: CASSHSTGGVNTQYF.

This clone appeared a few times. The rearrangement links TRBV7-2 to TRBJ2-1, with 8 bases matching TRBD2. The CDR3 runs to 15 residues. V was pared by 3 bases and J by 6 bases, with 7 bases of the junction left unmatched. Germline V gene lookup returns CDR1 SGHTA and CDR2 FQGNSA. CDR3 sequence (DNA): TGTGCCAGCAGCTTCCGAGCGGGAGCATCCAATGAGCAGTTCTTC. Translation gives CASSFRAGASNEQFF.

This chain links TRBV5-5 with TRBJ2-1; 7 positions agree with TRBD1. CDR1 is SGHKS and CDR2 is YYEKEE in the germline V gene (reference sequence). V trimming: 5 bases; J trimming: 0 bases; junction bases outside the gene matches: 5. CDR3 length: 15 amino acids. CDR3 amino acids: CASRRDSSSYNEQFF. As DNA, the CDR3 is TGTGCCAGCAGGAGGGACAGTTCCTCCTACAATGAGCAGTTCTTC.

The chain combines TRBV10-2 with TRBJ1-2; 10 bases fit TRBD1. Trimming removed 3 bases from V and 7 bases from J; junction bases left unmatched: 5. Germline assignment: CDR1 WSHSY and CDR2 SAAADI. The CDR3 spans 14 residues. The CDR3 region is CASSDGTGVRGYTF. The CDR3 nucleotides are TGCGCCAGCAGTGACGGGACAGGGGTACGTGGCTACACCTTC.

Written as DNA, the CDR3 is TGTGCCAGCAGCCAGGACAGAAACACTGAAGCTTTCTTT. Translated: CASSQDRNTEAFF. This chain connects TRBV7-3 to TRBJ1-1; the D gene is possibly TRBD1 (6 bases). CDR3 length: 13 residues. Trimming took off 5 bases at V and 2 bases at J, with 9 bases between the two ends. Germline loops: CDR1 SGHTA, CDR2 FQGTGA.

This clone was recorded a few times. V is TRBV27 and J is TRBJ2-7, with D possibly being TRBD2 (6 bases). The CDR3 consists of 12 residues. V shed 5 bases and J shed 6 bases, with 11 bases lying between them. CDR1 and CDR2 from the germline V gene are MNHEY and SMNVEV (reference sequence). Here the CDR3 DNA reads TGTGCCAGCAGTCTGGAGGGGCGCGAGCAGTACTTC. Residues: CASSLEGREQYF.

The chain joins TRBV7-9 to TRBJ2-3; maybe TRBD2 (5 bases). The CDR3 runs 14 residues. Trimming cost V 7 bases and J 1 base, with 12 bases left between them. The germline V gene encodes CDR1 SEHNR and CDR2 FQNEAQ (reference sequence). Here the CDR3 DNA reads TGTGCCAGCATCAGAGCGGCAGGCACAGATACGCAGTATTTT. Translation gives CASIRAAGTDTQYF.

V and J are TRBV21-1 and TRBJ2-6; TRBD2, the table's D call, was not compared with the DNA. TRBV21-1 is deemed a pseudogene. This CDR3 has 15 residues. The CDR3: CASSKRGTGANVLTF. The CDR3 bases are TGTGCCAGCAGCAAGCGGGGAACCGGGGCCAACGTCCTGACTTTC.

The DNA for the CDR3 is TGTGCTAGTGGTAGCGGGAGGGCCAATGAGCAGTTCTTC. Translating it yields CASGSGRANEQFF. The chain is built from TRBV12-5 and TRBJ2-1; 10 bases are shared with TRBD2. The V gene's germline CDR1 is LGHNT and CDR2 FRNRAP. V lost 5 bases to trimming and J lost 6 bases; unmatched junction nucleotides: 1. This CDR3 is built from 13 residues.